This TCR beta chain was sequenced during a study of blood T cell dynamics during melanoma immunotherapy. Study-wide context: First-line therapy was either pembrolizumab or nivolumab with ipilimumab for metastatic melanoma.

The germline gives CDR1 LGHNA, CDR2 YNFKEQ. Germline trimming cut 3 bases from V and 6 bases from J; bases unmatched to any gene: 5. This CDR3 has 14 residues. As to time point: pre-treatment baseline. Samples come from before therapy and from week 3 after the first blockade cycle. Disease control meant complete response, partial response or stable disease at 12 weeks. Measured with immunoSEQ multiplex PCR; TCRdb has only the in-frame clones, and not every one. The sample lists about 20,000 clones, just under 90% occurring once. The chain recombines TRBV4-2 with TRBJ2-4; TRBD1 matches 7 bases. The material was blood, obtained from a patient treated with checkpoint blockade. The sequence was obtained from a human donor with melanoma. CDR3 nucleotide sequence: TGTGCCAGCAGCCATGAGGACAGGCCAAACATTCAGTACTTC. Protein: CASSHEDRPNIQYF.